This T cell receptor (beta chain) appears in the sequencing data of a study of cytomegalovirus exposure and HLA in healthy donors. Germline V gene data show CDR1 as MNHEY and CDR2 as SVGAGI. J lost 5 bases, V lost 6 bases, and 8 bases had no gene match. There are 14 residues in the CDR3. The PCR used 60 Vbeta and 13 Jbeta primers. Source study methods: Roughly 10 million shared chains were among the about 80 million unique TCR beta chains that a later analysis counted. Profiling relied on immunoSEQ multiplex PCR, and the TCRdb table lists in-frame clones only, not all of them. V and J calls and clone size are given by that table; D and trimming were obtained from the DNA. The data contain approximately 170,000 clones, roughly 81% of them singletons.

The V gene is TRBV6-5, the J gene TRBJ2-5; 8 bases are shared with TRBD1. Sequenced input: PBMCs. This clonotype originated in a woman in her 30s in good health and CMV-seropositive. CDR3 nucleotide sequence: TGTGCCAGCAGACCCACAGGGGGGAGGGAGACCCAGTACTTC. This codes for CASRPTGGRETQYF.